Here is one TCR beta chain with its context. The antigen is not known. One end of the junction does not line up with germline, which may come from a read error. These data come from a study of cytomegalovirus exposure and HLA in healthy donors. Study outcomes and limitations: Association of a missense DCLRE1C variant with TCR beta V- and J-gene trimming was reported in a later analysis.

Germline lookup yields CDR1 SGHAT and CDR2 FQNNGV. This CDR3 contains 15 residues. Amplification used 60 Vbeta primers and 13 Jbeta primers. Measured with immunoSEQ multiplex PCR; TCRdb has only the in-frame clones, and not every one. The sample lists almost 95,000 clones, about three fifths seen once, with roughly 3.9% in the top ten. Sequencing input: PBMCs. This chain joins TRBV11-2 and TRBJ1-2; D is perhaps TRBD1 (5 bases). This sequence was found in a man aged 30 to 45 in good health and CMV-seronegative. The CDR3 nucleotides are TGTGCCAGCAGCTTAGATCCGGGTCGGGGGGATGGCTATACCTTC. This codes for CASSLDPGRGDGYTF. Using reference TRBV11-2 and TRBJ1-2 for the parts outside the CDR3, the full variable domain is EAGVAQSPRYKIIEKRQSVAFWCNPISGHATLYWYQQILGQGPKLLIQFQNNGVVDDSQLPKDRFSAERLKGVDSTLKIQPAKLEDSAVYLCASSLDPGRGDGYTFGSGTRLTVV.